These 17 T cell receptor beta chains originate from one sample sequenced in a study of OX40 agonist ivuxolimab in advanced cancers. The data were produced by immunoSEQ multiplex PCR, yet TCRdb's version contains in-frame clones alone and is incomplete. The sample records more than 45,000 clones, 84% being singletons. Source: CD4+ or CD8+ T cells sorted from blood, taken in a trial of the OX40 agonist ivuxolimab. Receptors were obtained from an adult with an advanced solid tumor such as melanoma, head and neck, liver or kidney cancer.

The V call is TRBV5-1, the J call TRBJ2-1; D is unclear. The ends were cut back, 2 bases at V and 9 bases at J, with 12 bases in the middle. CDR3 size: 13 residues. In germline, CDR1 is SGHRS, CDR2 YFSETQ. The CDR3 spells CASSFEPIVEQFF. The CDR3 region has the DNA TGCGCCAGCAGCTTCGAACCAATTGTTGAGCAGTTCTTC.

In the case of this clone: This same CDR3 is encoded by further DNA sequences in the sample. The V and J genes are TRBV11-2 and TRBJ2-7; D is undetermined. V lost 1 base, J lost 1 base, and 11 bases lay in between. Germline V gene lookup returns CDR1 SGHAT and CDR2 FQNNGV. The CDR3 totals 15 residues. CDR3 DNA: TGTGCCAGCAGCTTAGCGAGAGTAGGGTCCTACGAGCAGTACTTC. Translated: CASSLARVGSYEQYF.

Notes on this clone: Other DNA sequences in the sample encode the same CDR3. The chain has TRBV28 and TRBJ2-7, with D maybe TRBD2 (7 bases). CDR1 is MDHEN and CDR2 is SYDVKM in the germline V gene. This CDR3 has 15 residues. Trimming removed 6 bases from V and 7 bases from J, with 22 bases in between. The CDR3: CASSLAGGTSGEQYF. Written as DNA, the CDR3 is TGTGCCAGCAGCTTAGCGGGCGGGACATCGGGGGAGCAGTACTTC.

The rearrangement links TRBV5-1 to TRBJ2-5, with 7 bases identical to TRBD2. This CDR3 is built from 15 residues. The germline V gene encodes CDR1 SGHRS and CDR2 YFSETQ. V lost 4 bases to trimming and J lost 0 bases; unmatched junction nucleotides: 6. The CDR3 sequence: CASSGEGRYQETQYF. The CDR3 DNA reads as TGCGCCAGCAGCGGGGAGGGACGGTACCAAGAGACCCAGTACTTC.

The CDR3 reads CASSLGTGVFSPLHF. CDR3 in DNA: TGTGCCAGCAGCCTCGGGACAGGGGTGTTCTCACCCCTCCACTTT. V and J are TRBV5-6 and TRBJ1-6; 10 nucleotides align to TRBD1. The germline V gene has CDR1 SGHDT and CDR2 YYEEEE. The CDR3 spans 15 residues. With V trimmed by 4 bases and J by 10 bases, 8 bases remained unmatched.

CDR3 region: CASSLLPSGNYEQYF. The CDR3 region has the DNA TGTGCCAGCAGTTTATTACCTAGCGGGAACTACGAGCAGTACTTC. This rearrangement joins TRBV27 to TRBJ2-7; 9 positions agree with TRBD2. Germline V lookup: CDR1 MNHEY, CDR2 SMNVEV (reference sequence). J was trimmed by 3 bases and V by 1 base; bases with no gene match: 4. The CDR3 extends over 15 amino acids.

This clone was recorded a few times. V gene TRBV7-7 combines with J gene TRBJ2-5; the D gene is possibly TRBD2 (6 bases). CDR3 length: 12 amino acids. Germline loops: CDR1 SSHAT, CDR2 FNYEAQ (reference sequence). The ends were cut back, 3 bases at V and 4 bases at J, with 6 bases in the middle. CDR3 protein: CASSFSGETQYF. The CDR3 region has the DNA TGTGCCAGCAGCTTTAGCGGAGAGACCCAGTACTTC.

This rearrangement joins TRBV19 to TRBJ1-5; D might be TRBD1 (6 bases). With 5 bases removed from V and 5 bases from J, the gap between germline ends came to 13 bases. The germline V gene has CDR1 LNHDA and CDR2 SQIVND (reference sequence). CDR3 length equals 14 residues. For the CDR3, the DNA is TGTGCCAGTAGTGAACAGGGAATGGATCAGCCCCAGCATTTT. This translates into CASSEQGMDQPQHF. Filled out from reference TRBV19 and TRBJ1-5, the complete variable domain reads DGGITQSPKYLFRKEGQNVTLSCEQNLNHDAMYWYRQDPGQGLRLIYYSQIVNDFQKGDIAEGYSVSREKKESFPLTVTSAQKNPTAFYLCASSEQGMDQPQHFGDGTRLSIL.

The rearrangement joins TRBV19 to TRBJ2-7, with 10 bases aligning to TRBD1. The CDR3 covers 14 residues. Germline V gene sequence: CDR1 LNHDA, CDR2 SQIVND (reference sequence). Losses at the gene ends were 5 bases for V and 5 bases for J; bases not matched to a gene: 6. The CDR3 nucleotides are TGTGCCAGTAGTCCCCGGGACAGGGGAAACGAGCAGTACTTC. It is translated as CASSPRDRGNEQYF. The variable domain in full, completed from reference TRBV19 and TRBJ2-7, reads DGGITQSPKYLFRKEGQNVTLSCEQNLNHDAMYWYRQDPGQGLRLIYYSQIVNDFQKGDIAEGYSVSREKKESFPLTVTSAQKNPTAFYLCASSPRDRGNEQYFGPGTRLTVT.

The V call is TRBV5-1, the J call TRBJ2-7; TRBD2 agrees at 7 bases. The CDR3 spans 17 residues. Per the germline V gene, CDR1 is SGHRS and CDR2 is YFSETQ. V trimming: 4 bases; J trimming: 7 bases; junction bases outside the gene matches: 20. The CDR3 reads CASSPTGGKNGMIEQYF. In DNA, the CDR3 is TGCGCCAGCAGCCCGACCGGGGGGAAAAATGGGATGATAGAGCAGTACTTC.

The genes are TRBV18 and TRBJ2-2, with D unclear. This CDR3 region has 15 residues. Germline CDR1 and CDR2: KGHSH and LQKENI. V was trimmed by 2 bases and J by 0 bases, leaving 7 bases between them. CDR3 nucleotides: TGTGCCAGCTCACCAGTACAGACGAACACCGGGGAGCTGTTTTTT. Protein product: CASSPVQTNTGELFF.

The V gene is TRBV7-2, the J gene TRBJ1-2; 10 bases map to TRBD1. Germline V gene sequence: CDR1 SGHTA, CDR2 FQGNSA. The CDR3 has 16 residues. V was pared by 4 bases and J by 5 bases, with 10 bases of the junction left unmatched. The CDR3 sequence: CASSWTPDRGGYGYTF. The DNA of the CDR3 is TGTGCCAGCAGCTGGACACCGGACAGGGGGGGGTATGGCTACACCTTC.

This chain uses TRBV7-6 with TRBJ1-2, with 10 bases lining up with TRBD1. J gave up 6 bases and V 0 bases, and 1 base lay outside the gene matches. The germline V gene encodes CDR1 SGHVS and CDR2 FNYEAQ. The CDR3 totals 14 residues. The CDR3 region has the DNA TGTGCCAGCAGCTTAGCGGGACAGGGGCATGGCTACACCTTC. Residues: CASSLAGQGHGYTF.

The chain is built from TRBV11-3 and TRBJ1-1, with D possibly matching TRBD1 (5 bases). Trimming left V 2 bases short and J 1 base short, with 11 bases between. This CDR3 is 15 amino acids long. The germline CDR1 and CDR2 sequences are SGHNT and YENEEA. The CDR3 loop is CASSLRSGTNTEAFF. The DNA for the CDR3 is TGTGCCAGCAGCTTAAGGTCCGGGACGAACACTGAAGCTTTCTTT.

This CDR3 is CASRTSGAGADTQYF. In DNA form, the CDR3 reads TGTGCCAGCAGGACTAGCGGGGCAGGGGCAGATACGCAGTATTTT. The gene calls are TRBV25-1 and TRBJ2-3; 11 nucleotides line up with TRBD2. V lost 6 bases, J lost 4 bases, and 6 bases stayed unmatched. Germline CDR1 reads MGHDK; CDR2 reads SYGVNS. The CDR3 consists of 15 residues.

The sample holds one count of this clone. The chain is built from TRBV5-1 and TRBJ2-1; D gene uncertain. The germline V and J ends were trimmed by 0 bases and 2 bases, with 9 bases remaining between them. CDR3 length: 15 amino acids. The germline V gene encodes CDR1 SGHRS and CDR2 YFSETQ. CDR3 in DNA: TGCGCCAGCAGCTTGGACGGTACAGCCTACAATGAGCAGTTCTTC. Protein sequence: CASSLDGTAYNEQFF.

The rearrangement joins TRBV11-2 to TRBJ2-1, with TRBD2 matching 7 bases. Germline V gene data show CDR1 as SGHAT and CDR2 as FQNNGV. The V segment lost 1 base and the J segment 4 bases; nucleotides outside the gene matches: 4. CDR3 length equals 15 residues. The CDR3 DNA is TGTGCCAGCAGCTTAGCTAGCGGTAATTACAATGAGCAGTTCTTC. Protein product: CASSLASGNYNEQFF.